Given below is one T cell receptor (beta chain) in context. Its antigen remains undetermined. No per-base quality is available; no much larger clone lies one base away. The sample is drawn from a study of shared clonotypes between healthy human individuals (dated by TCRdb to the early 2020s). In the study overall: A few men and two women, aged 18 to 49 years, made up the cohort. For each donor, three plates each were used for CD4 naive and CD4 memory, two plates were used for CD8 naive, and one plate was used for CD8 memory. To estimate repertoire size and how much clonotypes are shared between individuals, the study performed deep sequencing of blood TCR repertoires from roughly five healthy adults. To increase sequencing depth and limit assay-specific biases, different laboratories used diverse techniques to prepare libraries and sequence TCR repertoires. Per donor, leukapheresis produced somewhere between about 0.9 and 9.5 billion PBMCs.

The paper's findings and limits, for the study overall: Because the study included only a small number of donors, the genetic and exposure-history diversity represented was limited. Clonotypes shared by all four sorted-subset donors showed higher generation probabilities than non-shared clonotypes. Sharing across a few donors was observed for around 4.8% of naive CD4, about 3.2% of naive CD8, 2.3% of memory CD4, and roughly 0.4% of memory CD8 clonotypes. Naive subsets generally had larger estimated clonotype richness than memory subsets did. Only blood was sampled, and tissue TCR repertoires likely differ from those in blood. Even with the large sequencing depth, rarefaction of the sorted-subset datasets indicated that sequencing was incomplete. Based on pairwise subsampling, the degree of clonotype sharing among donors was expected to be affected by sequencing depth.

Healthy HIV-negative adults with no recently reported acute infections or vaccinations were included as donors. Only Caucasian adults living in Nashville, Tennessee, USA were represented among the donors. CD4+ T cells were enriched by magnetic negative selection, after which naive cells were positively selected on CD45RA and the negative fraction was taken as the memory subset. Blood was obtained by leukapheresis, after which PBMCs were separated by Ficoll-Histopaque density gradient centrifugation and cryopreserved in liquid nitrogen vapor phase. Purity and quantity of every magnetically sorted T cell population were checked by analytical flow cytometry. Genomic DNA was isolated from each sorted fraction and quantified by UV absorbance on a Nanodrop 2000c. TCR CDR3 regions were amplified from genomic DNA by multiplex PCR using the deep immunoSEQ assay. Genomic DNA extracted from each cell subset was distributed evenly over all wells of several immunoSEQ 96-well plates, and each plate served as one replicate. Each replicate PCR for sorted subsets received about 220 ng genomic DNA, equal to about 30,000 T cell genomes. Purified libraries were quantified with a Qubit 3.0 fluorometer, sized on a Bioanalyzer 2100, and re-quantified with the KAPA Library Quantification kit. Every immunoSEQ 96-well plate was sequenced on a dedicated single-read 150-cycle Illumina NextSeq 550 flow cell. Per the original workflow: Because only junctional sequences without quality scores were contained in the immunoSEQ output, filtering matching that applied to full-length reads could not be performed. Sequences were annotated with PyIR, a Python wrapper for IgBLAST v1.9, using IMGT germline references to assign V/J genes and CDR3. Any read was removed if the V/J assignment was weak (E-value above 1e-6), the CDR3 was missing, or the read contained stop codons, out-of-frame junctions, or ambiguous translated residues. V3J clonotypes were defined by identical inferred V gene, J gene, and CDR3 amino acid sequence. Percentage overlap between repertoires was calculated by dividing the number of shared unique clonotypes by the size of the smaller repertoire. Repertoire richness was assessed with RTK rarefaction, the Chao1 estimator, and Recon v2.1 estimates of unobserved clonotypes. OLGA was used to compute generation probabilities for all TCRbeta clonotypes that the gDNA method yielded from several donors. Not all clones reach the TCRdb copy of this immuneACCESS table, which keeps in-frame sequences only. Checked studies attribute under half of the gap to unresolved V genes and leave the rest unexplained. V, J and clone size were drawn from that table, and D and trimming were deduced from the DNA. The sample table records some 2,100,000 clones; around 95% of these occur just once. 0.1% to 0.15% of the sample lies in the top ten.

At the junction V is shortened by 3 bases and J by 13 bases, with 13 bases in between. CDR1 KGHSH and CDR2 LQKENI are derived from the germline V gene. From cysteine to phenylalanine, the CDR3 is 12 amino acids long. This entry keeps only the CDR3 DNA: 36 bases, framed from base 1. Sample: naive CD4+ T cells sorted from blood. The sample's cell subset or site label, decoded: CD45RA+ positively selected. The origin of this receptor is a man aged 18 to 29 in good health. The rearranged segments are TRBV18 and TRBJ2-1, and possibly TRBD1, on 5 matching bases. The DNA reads TGTGCCAGCTCACCCGAACAGGTGGTTCAGTTCTTC. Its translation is CASSPEQVVQFF.